These T cell receptor beta chains were read from a single sample in a study of graft-versus-host responses after intestinal transplantation. These receptors lack a known antigen. The assay was immunoSEQ multiplex PCR, and TCRdb's table has in-frame clones only and misses some. The sample shows over 45,000 clones, around 92% of them seen only once. Specimen: unstimulated CD4+ T cells sorted from spleen or lymph node cells, collected before transplant. Every receptor here comes from a human donor who was the organ donor for an intestinal transplant. Both conserved end residues are part of each CDR3. The D gene is left open where the match is weak. Size is stated for part of the rows, as once, few or many counts, or as a class when the clone is expanded.

d_call j_call cdr3_length clone_size v_call cdr3_nt cdr3_aa
TRBD2 TRBJ2-5 16 NA TRBV5-1 TGCGCCAGCAGCTTGGGTTCCGGGACTAGCGTCGGGACCCAGTACTTC CASSLGSGTSVGTQYF
NA TRBJ2-7 15 NA TRBV21-1 TGTGCCAGCAGCAAATGGAGGACAGTGCGCTACGAGCAGTACTTC CASSKWRTVRYEQYF
NA TRBJ1-1 14 NA TRBV6-1 TGTGCCAGCAGTCTAGTCGCGTTGAACACTGAAGCTTTCTTT CASSLVALNTEAFF
NA TRBJ2-5 11 NA TRBV7-3 TGTGCCAGCAGCTTATCGGAGACCCAGTACTTC CASSLSETQYF
NA TRBJ1-4 17 NA TRBV2 TGTGCCAGCAGCTTCATGGGGGGGAAAGCCGCTGATGAAAAACTGTTTTTT CASSFMGGKAADEKLFF
NA TRBJ2-1 15 NA TRBV5-6 TGTGCCAGCAGCGCCCTCCCGGGGGTGGTGAATGAGCAGTTCTTC CASSALPGVVNEQFF
NA TRBJ2-4 17 NA TRBV4-2 TGTGCCAGCAGCGCGGGACAGCTGGGCAATGCCAAAAACATTCAGTACTTC CASSAGQLGNAKNIQYF
NA TRBJ1-4 13 NA TRBV29-1 TGCAGCGCGTACGGGTCAGGGGATGAAAAACTGTTTTTT CSAYGSGDEKLFF
NA TRBJ1-2 13 NA TRBV7-2 TGTGCCAGCAGCTTTTTGGCGGCGGGAGGCTACACCTTC CASSFLAAGGYTF
TRBD1 TRBJ1-2 15 NA TRBV18 TGTGCCAGCTCACCGGGGGACAGGTCTTATAGTGGCTACACCTTC CASSPGDRSYSGYTF
NA TRBJ2-3 10 NA TRBV20-1 TGCAGTGCTTCTAGGGATACGCAGTATTTT CSASRDTQYF
TRBD2 TRBJ2-1 16 NA TRBV9 TGTGCCAGCAGCGTAGCGGGCTTAGCGGGGTACAATGAGCAGTTCTTC CASSVAGLAGYNEQFF
NA TRBJ1-3 11 NA TRBV20-1 TGCAGTGCTAGAGATTGGAACACCATATATTTT CSARDWNTIYF
TRBD2 TRBJ2-5 16 NA TRBV5-1 TGCGCCAGCAGCACCCGGACTAGCGGGGCACAAGAGACCCAGTACTTC CASSTRTSGAQETQYF
TRBD1 TRBJ2-1 14 NA TRBV29-1 TGCAGCGCTCCGGACAGGGGGATAGGCAGTGAGCAGTTCTTC CSAPDRGIGSEQFF
NA TRBJ2-2 14 NA TRBV30 TGTGCCTGGAGTGTCGGCCGAGGGACCGGGGAGCTGTTTTTT CAWSVGRGTGELFF
TRBD1 TRBJ2-7 15 NA TRBV4-2 TGTGCCAGCAGCCAAGAACTCAGGGGGCGAGACGAGCAGTACTTC CASSQELRGRDEQYF
TRBD1 TRBJ1-2 14 NA TRBV6-1 TGTGCCAGCAGCTGGACAGGCGTCTACTATGGCTACACCTTC CASSWTGVYYGYTF
NA TRBJ2-7 15 NA TRBV2 TGTGCCAGCAGCCTCCGGGACGCCAGCTCCTACGAGCAGTACTTC CASSLRDASSYEQYF
TRBD2 TRBJ2-7 13 few TRBV18 TGTGCCAGCTCACCCCCGGGGGGCTACGAGCAGTACTTC CASSPPGGYEQYF
NA TRBJ2-7 13 NA TRBV7-9 TGTGCCAGCAGCGGACTACAAATGTACGAGCAGTACTTC CASSGLQMYEQYF
NA TRBJ1-3 12 NA TRBV6-5 TGTGCCAGCAGTTCCAAAGGAAACACCATATATTTT CASSSKGNTIYF
TRBD1 TRBJ2-5 14 NA TRBV7-6 TGTGCCAGCAGCTCGACAGGGGCCCCAGGGACCCAGTACTTC CASSSTGAPGTQYF
NA TRBJ1-1 16 NA TRBV5-5 TGTGCCAGCAGCTTGGAGAGGCGGCCCCCGAACACTGAAGCTTTCTTT CASSLERRPPNTEAFF
NA TRBJ2-2 15 NA TRBV6-5 TGTGCCAGCAGACCCCCGGGTCCGCGGGCCGGGGAGCTGTTTTTT CASRPPGPRAGELFF
TRBD2 TRBJ2-3 15 NA TRBV19 TGTGCCAGTAAGGTTGTGGACGGGGGGTCAGATACGCAGTATTTT CASKVVDGGSDTQYF
NA TRBJ2-1 12 NA TRBV27 TGTGCCAGCGGTAATAGCTACAATGAGCAGTTCTTC CASGNSYNEQFF
TRBD2 TRBJ2-3 17 NA TRBV10-3 TGTGCCATCAGTGATAATGATCTAGCGGGGGTGTATGATACGCAGTATTTT CAISDNDLAGVYDTQYF
NA TRBJ2-3 16 NA TRBV11-3 TGTGCCAGCAGCTTAGTCCTCAGGGTGCCCACAGATACGCAGTATTTT CASSLVLRVPTDTQYF
NA TRBJ1-6 11 NA TRBV20-1 TGCAGTGCTAGAGATGTCCCTCCCCTCCACTTT CSARDVPPLHF
NA TRBJ2-5 15 NA TRBV7-9 TGTGCCAGCAGCTTAGCATACAAGTACCAAGAGACCCAGTACTTC CASSLAYKYQETQYF
TRBD2 TRBJ2-7 15 NA TRBV5-8 TGTGCCAGCAGCTTCCTAGCGGGGCTCGTGTACGAGCAGTACTTC CASSFLAGLVYEQYF
NA TRBJ1-1 15 NA TRBV11-2 TGTGCCAGCAGCTTAGAACGGGGTTGGAACACTGAAGCTTTCTTT CASSLERGWNTEAFF
TRBD2 TRBJ2-3 17 NA TRBV15 TGTGCCACCAGCAGGGGACTAGCGGGGGGGCCCCCAGATACGCAGTATTTT CATSRGLAGGPPDTQYF
TRBD2 TRBJ2-3 15 NA TRBV18 TGTGCCAGCTCACCACCCCTAGCGGGCACAGATACGCAGTATTTT CASSPPLAGTDTQYF
NA TRBJ2-7 13 NA TRBV6-5 TGTGCCAACCCTTCCAGGGGATCCTACGAGCAGTACTTC CANPSRGSYEQYF
TRBD2 TRBJ2-7 15 NA TRBV7-6 TGTGCCAGCAGCGCGAATAGCGGGGGGACCTACGAGCAGTACTTC CASSANSGGTYEQYF
NA TRBJ1-2 14 NA TRBV7-2 TGTGCCAGCAGCTTAGAAGGGTATAACTATGGCTACACCTTC CASSLEGYNYGYTF
NA TRBJ1-1 15 NA TRBV7-9 TGTGCCAGCAGCTTACCCCGGGACGGGAACACTGAAGCTTTCTTT CASSLPRDGNTEAFF
NA TRBJ2-4 16 NA TRBV5-1 TGCGCCAGCAGCTTGTTATCAGGGCCGGACAAAAACATTCAGTACTTC CASSLLSGPDKNIQYF
NA TRBJ1-1 15 NA TRBV4-3 TGCGCCAGCAGCCTAGGGGGGGGGCGGAACACTGAAGCTTTCTTT CASSLGGGRNTEAFF
NA TRBJ2-3 16 NA TRBV29-1 TGCAGCGTGGAGCTTCAGAAGCGGTTCTACACAGATACGCAGTATTTT CSVELQKRFYTDTQYF
TRBD1 TRBJ1-1 15 once TRBV4-1 TGCGCCAGCAGTCCGGGACAGGGATCTCCCACTGAAGCTTTCTTT CASSPGQGSPTEAFF
NA TRBJ2-2 12 NA TRBV6-1 TGTGCCAGCAAAGGGGGCACCGGGGAGCTGTTTTTT CASKGGTGELFF
NA TRBJ1-1 15 NA TRBV18 TGTGCCAGCTCACTCGAAGCAGGGTCTCGCACTGAAGCTTTCTTT CASSLEAGSRTEAFF
NA TRBJ1-1 13 NA TRBV7-2 TGTGCCAGCAGCCTACTAATGAACACTGAAGCTTTCTTT CASSLLMNTEAFF
NA TRBJ2-7 15 NA TRBV4-3 TGCGCCAGCAGCCAAGGGAGGACGGTTAGGTACGAGCAGTACTTC CASSQGRTVRYEQYF
TRBD2 TRBJ2-1 14 NA TRBV5-1 TGCGCCAGCAGCTCTACTAGCGGGGGGGCTGGGCAGTTCTTC CASSSTSGGAGQFF
NA TRBJ2-1 14 NA TRBV7-9 TGTGCCAGCAGCTTGGCGGGACAGCACAATGAGCAGTTCTTC CASSLAGQHNEQFF
TRBD2 TRBJ2-7 16 NA TRBV7-2 TGTGCCAGCAGCCTCGGTGGGGCTAGCGGGGGACACGAGCAGTACTTC CASSLGGASGGHEQYF
NA TRBJ1-1 13 NA TRBV29-1 TGCAGCGTTGCGGCGGCTGTGAACACTGAAGCTTTCTTT CSVAAAVNTEAFF
NA TRBJ1-1 14 NA TRBV27 TGTGCCAGCAGTACGATTAGCCGGAACACTGAAGCTTTCTTT CASSTISRNTEAFF
NA TRBJ2-7 16 NA TRBV5-4 TGTGCCAGCAGCTTGGACGTGGGAGCTCGTTCCTACGAGCAGTACTTC CASSLDVGARSYEQYF